This TCR beta chain was recovered during a study of shared clonotypes between healthy human individuals. Regarding the study as a whole: The sole specimen, blood, was sampled, and tissue repertoires likely differ. Few donors restricted represented genetic and exposure-history diversity. Non-shared clonotypes were found to have lower generation probabilities than the clonotypes that were shared by all four of the sorted-subset donors.

The donor population consisted of healthy HIV-negative adults with no recent acute infections or vaccinations. Points on this clone: Antigen unknown. Other DNA sequences from this sample encode an identical CDR3 as well.

Only in-frame clones appear in the TCRdb table, and some are missing; sequencing was by immunoSEQ multiplex PCR. Found here are about 2.4 million clones, over 85% of them singletons; the top ten hold about 0.39%. The CDR3 runs to 14 residues. Germline values: CDR1 KGHSH, CDR2 LQKENI. The J segment lost 4 bases and the V segment lost 3 bases, leaving 6 bases of the junction unmatched. What was sequenced was naive CD4+ T cells from PBMCs. Specified subset: CD45RA+ positively selected. The chain combines TRBV18 with TRBJ2-7; 7 bases agree with TRBD1. The clonotype comes from a man younger than 30 in good health. Some clones in this sample may be carry-over from other donors' samples. As DNA, the CDR3 is TGTGCCAGCTCACCGGGACAGAGGTTATACGAGCAGTACTTC. It encodes CASSPGQRLYEQYF.